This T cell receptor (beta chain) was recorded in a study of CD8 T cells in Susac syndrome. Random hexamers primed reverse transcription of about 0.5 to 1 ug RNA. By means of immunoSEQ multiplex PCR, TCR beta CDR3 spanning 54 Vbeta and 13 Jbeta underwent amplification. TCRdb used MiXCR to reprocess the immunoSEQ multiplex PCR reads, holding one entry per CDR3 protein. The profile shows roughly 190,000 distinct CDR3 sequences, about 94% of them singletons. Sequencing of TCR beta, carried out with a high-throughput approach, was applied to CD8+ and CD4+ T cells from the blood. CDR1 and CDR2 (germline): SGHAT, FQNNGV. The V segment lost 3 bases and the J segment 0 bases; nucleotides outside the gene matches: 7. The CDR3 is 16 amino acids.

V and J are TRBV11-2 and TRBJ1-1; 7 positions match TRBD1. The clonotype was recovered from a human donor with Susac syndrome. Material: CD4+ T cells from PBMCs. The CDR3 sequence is CASSLLPGQMNTEAFF. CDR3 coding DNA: TGTGCCAGCAGCTTGCTACCGGGACAGATGAACACTGAAGCTTTCTTT.